These 23 T cell receptor beta chains came from one sample sequenced in a study of PD-L1 blockade in urothelial cancer. The method was immunoSEQ multiplex PCR; TCRdb's version includes in-frame clones alone and lacks a portion of them. The sample includes some 65,000 clones, approximately 80% of them seen just once. Documented time point: pretreatment peripheral blood. Sequenced here: PBMCs, sampled around atezolizumab (anti-PD-L1) treatment. The receptors derive from a man aged 65 to 85 with urothelial cancer.

The chain couples TRBV30 to TRBJ1-1; 9 nucleotides match TRBD1. The CDR3 consists of 14 residues. Losses at the gene ends were 5 bases for V and 3 bases for J; bases not matched to a gene: 7. Germline CDR1 and CDR2: GTSNPN and SVGIG (reference sequence). The CDR3 sequence is CAWGEGTGYTEAFF. The CDR3, as DNA: TGTGCCTGGGGTGAGGGGACAGGGTACACTGAAGCTTTCTTT.

This chain links TRBV14 with TRBJ1-2; 9 positions agree with TRBD1. Germline V gene data show CDR1 as SGHDN and CDR2 as FVKESK. J was trimmed by 7 bases and V by 2 bases; bases with no gene match: 14. The CDR3 covers 17 residues. The DNA for the CDR3 is TGTGCCAGCAGCCAACTTCAGCGACCGGGACAGGGCTCTGGCTACACCTTC. It is translated as CASSQLQRPGQGSGYTF.

V usage is TRBV7-9 and J usage is TRBJ2-2; D perhaps matches TRBD2 (6 bases). The CDR3 consists of 14 residues. Germline CDR1 SEHNR, CDR2 FQNEAQ (reference sequence). V lost 8 bases to trimming and J lost 5 bases, with 15 bases between them. In nucleotides, the CDR3 is TGTGCCAGCCACAGCCCCGGAGGGACCGGGGAGCTGTTTTTT. Translated: CASHSPGGTGELFF.

The chain couples TRBV2 to TRBJ2-3; no reliable D call. CDR1 and CDR2 (germline): SNHLY, FYNNEI. This CDR3 comprises 13 residues. Trimming stripped 7 bases from V and 3 bases from J, with 11 bases between. The CDR3, as DNA: TGTGCCAGCACCGTGACACAGACAGATACGCAGTATTTT. It specifies CASTVTQTDTQYF.

V is TRBV29-1 and J is TRBJ2-1; D unclear. The CDR3 sequence is 11 residues long. Trimming left V 4 bases short and J 3 bases short, with 4 bases between. Germline V gives CDR1 SQVTM, CDR2 ANQGSEA. This CDR3 reads CSVGHYNEQFF. The CDR3 coding sequence is TGCAGCGTTGGTCACTACAATGAGCAGTTCTTC.

This clone was detected once. The chain uses TRBV19 and TRBJ1-1, with D possibly TRBD1 on 6 matching bases. The CDR3 consists of 16 residues. CDR1 and CDR2 (germline): LNHDA, SQIVND (reference sequence). V lost 5 bases to trimming and J lost 0 bases, with 16 bases between them. CDR3: CASSARGAVMNTEAFF. CDR3 sequence (DNA): TGTGCCAGTAGTGCCCGGGGGGCCGTAATGAACACTGAAGCTTTCTTT.

The rearrangement links TRBV19 to TRBJ1-5, with D perhaps matching TRBD1 (5 bases). Germline lookup yields CDR1 LNHDA and CDR2 SQIVND (reference sequence). The CDR3 loop spans 16 amino acids. The V and J ends lost 6 bases and 2 bases respectively, with 17 bases between them. CDR3 nucleotides: TGTGCCAGTAGCCCCGGGGGGTTCGTACGCAATCAGCCCCAGCATTTT. Its protein is CASSPGGFVRNQPQHF. The whole variable domain, remainder taken from reference TRBV19 and TRBJ1-5, is DGGITQSPKYLFRKEGQNVTLSCEQNLNHDAMYWYRQDPGQGLRLIYYSQIVNDFQKGDIAEGYSVSREKKESFPLTVTSAQKNPTAFYLCASSPGGFVRNQPQHFGDGTRLSIL.

The chain employs TRBV9 and TRBJ2-3; no definite D call. The V gene lost 0 bases and the J gene lost 6 bases, with 8 bases spanning the gap. The length of the CDR3 is 13 residues. In germline, CDR1 is SGDLS, CDR2 YYNGEE. The CDR3 spells CASSVAQIDTQYF. CDR3 bases: TGTGCCAGCAGCGTAGCCCAGATCGATACGCAGTATTTT.

The chain combines TRBV7-8 with TRBJ2-1; D is undetermined. Trimming stripped 1 base from V and 7 bases from J, with 5 bases between. The germline V gene has CDR1 SGHVS and CDR2 FQNEAQ. The CDR3 contains 12 residues. The CDR3 region is CASSLGRNEQFF. The CDR3 nucleotides are TGTGCCAGCAGCTTAGGGCGGAATGAGCAGTTCTTC.

The CDR3 nucleotides are TGTGCCAGCAGCCCTGGGACAGCTGGAAACACCATATATTTT. Encoded protein: CASSPGTAGNTIYF. This chain uses TRBV7-2 with TRBJ1-3; 7 bases map to TRBD1. This CDR3 region has 14 residues. Trimming cost V 5 bases and J 2 bases; bases outside gene matches: 3. Germline values: CDR1 SGHTA, CDR2 FQGNSA.

This sequence joins TRBV18 and TRBJ2-7, with 7 nucleotides matching TRBD1. The V segment lost 2 bases and the J segment 5 bases; nucleotides outside the gene matches: 3. Germline V gene data show CDR1 as KGHSH and CDR2 as LQKENI. This CDR3 has 13 residues. CDR3 protein: CASSPGQDHEQYF. Here the CDR3 DNA reads TGTGCCAGCTCACCAGGACAGGACCACGAGCAGTACTTC. Full variable domain (remainder filled in from reference TRBV18 and TRBJ2-7): NAGVMQNPRHLVRRRGQEARLRCSPMKGHSHVYWYRQLPEEGLKFMVYLQKENIIDESGMPKERFSAEFPKEGPSILRIQQVVRGDSAAYFCASSPGQDHEQYFGPGTRLTVT.

The chain is built from TRBV5-4 and TRBJ2-3; 8 bases align to TRBD2. Germline trimming cut 10 bases from V and 3 bases from J; bases unmatched to any gene: 4. This CDR3 contains 12 residues. Germline assignment: CDR1 SGHNT and CDR2 YYREEE (reference sequence). The CDR3 reads CAGSGSTDTQYF. As DNA, the CDR3 is TGTGCCGGAAGCGGGAGTACAGATACGCAGTATTTT.

The chain carries TRBV5-6 and TRBJ2-7; 11 bases match TRBD2. V was pared by 3 bases and J by 2 bases, with 7 bases of the junction left unmatched. The CDR3 consists of 16 residues. Germline V lookup: CDR1 SGHDT, CDR2 YYEEEE. The CDR3 DNA sequence: TGTGCCAGCAGCTGGGGGACTAGCGGCTTTGCCTACGAGCAGTACTTC. Translated: CASSWGTSGFAYEQYF.

This clone was found once. This chain links TRBV19 with TRBJ1-5, with D possibly being TRBD1 (5 bases). The CDR3 consists of 13 residues. V lost 7 bases and J 5 bases, leaving 12 bases between the germline ends. Germline V gives CDR1 LNHDA, CDR2 SQIVND (reference sequence). The CDR3 sequence is CASNIGRDQPQHF. The DNA of the CDR3 is TGTGCCAGTAATATCGGCAGGGATCAGCCCCAGCATTTT.

This rearrangement joins TRBV7-8 to TRBJ2-4; maybe TRBD2 (6 bases). The CDR3 extends over 14 amino acids. With 6 bases removed from V and 7 bases from J, the gap between germline ends came to 16 bases. Germline CDR1 reads SGHVS; CDR2 reads FQNEAQ. This CDR3 is CASRPGRLDNIQYF. The DNA of the CDR3 is TGTGCCAGCAGGCCCGGGAGATTAGACAACATTCAGTACTTC.

CDR3 in amino acids: CASLTSGGTGELFF. DNA of the CDR3: TGTGCCAGCCTCACTAGCGGGGGGACCGGGGAGCTGTTTTTT. This chain joins TRBV28 and TRBJ2-2, with 12 bases fitting TRBD2. The CDR3 consists of 14 residues. V gave up 8 bases and J gave up 5 bases; unmatched junction bases: 3. Looked up from germline, CDR1 is MDHEN and CDR2 is SYDVKM.

This chain uses TRBV18 with TRBJ1-1; D not resolved. The CDR3 has 15 residues. Germline CDR1 and CDR2: KGHSH and LQKENI. V lost 4 bases and J lost 8, with 20 bases in between. The CDR3 here is CASSRVRELGVEAFF. The CDR3 DNA reads TGTGCCAGCTCACGAGTCCGGGAGCTTGGTGTAGAAGCTTTCTTT.

Only one count was recorded for this clone. This rearrangement joins TRBV10-2 to TRBJ2-1; 7 bases are a match to TRBD1. CDR1 and CDR2 from the germline V gene are WSHSY and SAAADI. CDR3 length: 16 residues. J gave up 7 bases and V 0 bases, and 9 bases lay outside the gene matches. The CDR3 here is CASSESLGGLGNEQFF. The CDR3 DNA sequence: TGCGCCAGCAGTGAGTCCCTAGGGGGCTTGGGGAATGAGCAGTTCTTC.

V and J are TRBV6-5 and TRBJ1-4, with D possibly TRBD1 on 5 matching bases. Germline CDR1 MNHEY, CDR2 SVGAGI. The ends were cut back, 6 bases at V and 8 bases at J, with 10 bases in the middle. This CDR3 is 12 amino acids long. CDR3 sequence: CASSPRGEKLFF. DNA of the CDR3: TGTGCCAGCAGCCCCCGGGGGGAAAAACTGTTTTTT.

The chain employs TRBV10-3 and TRBJ2-3, with 7 bases identical to TRBD2. The V gene end was trimmed by 3 bases and the J gene end by 4 bases; junction bases not matched to a gene: 7. Germline loops: CDR1 ENHRY, CDR2 SYGVKD. The CDR3 length is 15 residues. In nucleotides, the CDR3 is TGTGCCATCAGTGAAGGTCTAGCGGATTCAGATACGCAGTATTTT. The encoded protein is CAISEGLADSDTQYF.

CDR3 protein: CASSMTGFHEQFF. In DNA form, the CDR3 reads TGTGCCAGCAGCATGACAGGGTTCCATGAGCAGTTCTTC. This sequence joins TRBV11-2 and TRBJ2-1, with 7 nucleotides matching TRBD1. V lost 5 bases to trimming and J lost 8 bases; unmatched junction nucleotides: 6. The CDR3 runs 13 residues. Germline CDR1 and CDR2: SGHAT and FQNNGV. Using reference TRBV11-2 and TRBJ2-1 for the parts outside the CDR3, the full variable domain is EAGVAQSPRYKIIEKRQSVAFWCNPISGHATLYWYQQILGQGPKLLIQFQNNGVVDDSQLPKDRFSAERLKGVDSTLKIQPAKLEDSAVYLCASSMTGFHEQFFGPGTRLTVL.

The table lists this clone with a count of one. The rearrangement links TRBV2 to TRBJ1-2; D is unclear. The CDR3 is 15 amino acids. Trimming took 2 bases from V and 5 from J, leaving 15 bases between them. Germline assignment: CDR1 SNHLY and CDR2 FYNNEI. The CDR3 is CASSERRVGFYGYTF. The CDR3 nucleotides are TGTGCCAGCAGTGAAAGGAGGGTGGGGTTTTATGGCTACACCTTC.

The chain carries TRBV28 and TRBJ2-7; TRBD2 matches at 9 bases. The CDR3 contains 16 residues. V lost 5 bases to trimming and J lost 0 bases; unmatched junction nucleotides: 8. Germline CDR1 is MDHEN and CDR2 is SYDVKM. In nucleotides, the CDR3 is TGTGCCAGCAGTCCTCGGGGTAGCGGGAGCTCCTACGAGCAGTACTTC. Translating it yields CASSPRGSGSSYEQYF.